This T cell receptor (beta chain) was identified during a study of PD-L1 blockade in urothelial cancer. As for the study in general: Patients with male sex and bladder-origin urothelial cancer accounted for about 90% of the 29 enrolled. Patients' prior chemotherapy regimens numbered 0 to 3.

V lost 0 bases, J lost 7 bases, and 10 bases lay in between. Germline V CDR1 and CDR2: MGHDK, SYGVNS. The CDR3 consists of 13 residues. The authors spiked synthetic TCR analog templates into each PCR. Only in-frame clones appear in the TCRdb table, and some are missing; sequencing was by immunoSEQ multiplex PCR. Of roughly 41,000 clones in the sample, 82% are singletons; the top ten hold 18%. V gene TRBV25-1 combines with J gene TRBJ2-7; D is unclear. The sample in question was PBMCs, obtained around atezolizumab (anti-PD-L1) treatment. This clonotype was obtained from a man in his sixties with urothelial cancer. CDR3 DNA: TGTGCCAGCAGTGAATACGGGTTTGGAGAGCAGTACTTC. Its translation: CASSEYGFGEQYF.